The clone carrying this T cell receptor beta chain was counted a single time. In the original workflow: Quantification of nucleated cells was approximated via reference gene primer amplification. Data came from immunoSEQ multiplex PCR; TCRdb stores just in-frame clones and leaves some out. That table gives V, J and clone size, and the DNA gave D and trimming. This table holds 150,000 to 200,000 clones, around 80% found once. The data belong to a study of blood T cell repertoires in COVID-19. Study overall: Donors in the United States, Italy and Spain gave samples during acute or convalescent COVID-19. Sources were T cells, B-cell-depleted T cells, or PBMCs; the material itself was cDNA or gDNA.

Per the germline V gene, CDR1 is SGHRS and CDR2 is YFSETQ. V was pared by 1 base and J by 4 bases, with 4 bases of the junction left unmatched. The CDR3 has 14 amino acids. The source of this sequence is a man aged 45-60 years who had recovered from COVID-19. The rearrangement uses TRBV5-1 and TRBJ1-2, with 7 bases identical to TRBD1. Sequenced: peripheral blood. The CDR3 coding sequence is TGCGCCAGCAGCTTGAGGGGGCCGGGCTATGGCTACACCTTC. This gives the protein CASSLRGPGYGYTF.